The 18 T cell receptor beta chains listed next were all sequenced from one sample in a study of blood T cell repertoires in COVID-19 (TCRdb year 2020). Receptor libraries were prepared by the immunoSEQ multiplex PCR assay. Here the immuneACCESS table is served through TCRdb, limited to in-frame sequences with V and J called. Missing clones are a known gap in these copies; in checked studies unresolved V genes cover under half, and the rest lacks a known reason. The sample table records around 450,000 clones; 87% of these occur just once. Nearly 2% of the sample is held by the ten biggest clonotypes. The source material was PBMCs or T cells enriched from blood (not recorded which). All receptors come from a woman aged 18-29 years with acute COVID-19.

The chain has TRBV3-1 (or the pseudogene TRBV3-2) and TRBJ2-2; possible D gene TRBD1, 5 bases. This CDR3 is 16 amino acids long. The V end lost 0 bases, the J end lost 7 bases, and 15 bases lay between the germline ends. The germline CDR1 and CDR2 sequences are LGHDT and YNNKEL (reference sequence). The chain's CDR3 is CASSQDPGNSDGELFF. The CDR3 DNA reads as TGTGCCAGCAGCCAAGACCCAGGGAACAGTGACGGGGAGCTGTTTTTT.

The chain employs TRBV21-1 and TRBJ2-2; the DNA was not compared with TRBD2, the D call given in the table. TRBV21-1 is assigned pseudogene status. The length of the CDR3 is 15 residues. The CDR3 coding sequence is TGTGCCATCGGTGAGACTAGCGAGAACACCGGGGAGCTGTTTTTT. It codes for CAIGETSENTGELFF.

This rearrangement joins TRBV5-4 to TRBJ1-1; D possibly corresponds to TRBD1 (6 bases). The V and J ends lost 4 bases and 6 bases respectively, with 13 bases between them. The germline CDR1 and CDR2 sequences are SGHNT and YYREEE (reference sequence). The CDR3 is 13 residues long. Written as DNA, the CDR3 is TGTGCCAGCAGCAGGGGGTCGGGACCTGAAGCTTTCTTT. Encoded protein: CASSRGSGPEAFF. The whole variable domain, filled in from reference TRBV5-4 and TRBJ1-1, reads ETGVTQSPTHLIKTRGQQVTLRCSSQSGHNTVSWYQQALGQGPQFIFQYYREEENGRGNFPPRFSGLQFPNYSSELNVNALELDDSALYLCASSRGSGPEAFFGQGTRLTVV.

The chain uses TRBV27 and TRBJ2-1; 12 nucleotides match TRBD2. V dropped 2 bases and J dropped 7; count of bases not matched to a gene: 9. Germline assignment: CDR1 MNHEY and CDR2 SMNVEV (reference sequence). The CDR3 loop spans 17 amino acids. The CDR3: CASSLRGSSGRVNEQFF. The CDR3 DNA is TGTGCCAGCAGTTTAAGGGGGTCTAGCGGGAGGGTAAATGAGCAGTTCTTC.

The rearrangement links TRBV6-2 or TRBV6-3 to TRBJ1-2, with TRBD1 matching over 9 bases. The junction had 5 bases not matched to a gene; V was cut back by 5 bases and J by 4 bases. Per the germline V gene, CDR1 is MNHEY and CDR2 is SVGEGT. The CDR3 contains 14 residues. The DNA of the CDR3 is TGTGCCAGCAGTCCCGGGACAGGGCTCTATGGCTACACCTTC. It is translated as CASSPGTGLYGYTF.

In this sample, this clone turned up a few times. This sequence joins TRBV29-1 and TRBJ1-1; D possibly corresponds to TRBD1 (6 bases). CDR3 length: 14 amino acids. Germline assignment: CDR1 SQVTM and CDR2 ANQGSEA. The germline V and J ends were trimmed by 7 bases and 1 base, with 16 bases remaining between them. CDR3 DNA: TGCAGCGCCGCGCAAGGCAGGGGGAACACTGAAGCTTTCTTT. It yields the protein CSAAQGRGNTEAFF.

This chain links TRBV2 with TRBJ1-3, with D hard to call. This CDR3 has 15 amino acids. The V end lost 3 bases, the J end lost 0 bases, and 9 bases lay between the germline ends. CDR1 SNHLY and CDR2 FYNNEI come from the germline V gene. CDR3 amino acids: CASSDQANSGNTIYF. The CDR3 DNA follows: TGTGCCAGCAGTGACCAGGCTAACTCTGGAAACACCATATATTTT.

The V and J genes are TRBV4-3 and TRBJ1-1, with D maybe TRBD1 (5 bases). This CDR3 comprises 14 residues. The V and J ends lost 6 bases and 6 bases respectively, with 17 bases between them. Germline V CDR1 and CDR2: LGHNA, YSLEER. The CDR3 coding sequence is TGCGCCAGCAGTGGGGCAAGGTGGGACTCTGAAGCTTTCTTT. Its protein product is CASSGARWDSEAFF.

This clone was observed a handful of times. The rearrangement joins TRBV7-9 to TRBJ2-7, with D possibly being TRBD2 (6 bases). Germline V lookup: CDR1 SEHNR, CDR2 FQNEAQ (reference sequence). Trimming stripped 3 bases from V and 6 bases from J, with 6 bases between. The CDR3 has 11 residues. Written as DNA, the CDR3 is TGTGCCAGCAGCTTCGGGGGCGAGCAGTACTTC. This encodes CASSFGGEQYF.

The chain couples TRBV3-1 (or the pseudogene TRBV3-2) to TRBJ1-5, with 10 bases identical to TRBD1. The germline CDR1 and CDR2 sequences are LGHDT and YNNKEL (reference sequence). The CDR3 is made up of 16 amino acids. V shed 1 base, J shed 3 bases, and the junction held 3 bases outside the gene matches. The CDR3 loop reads CASSQAGTGANQPQHF. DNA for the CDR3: TGTGCCAGCAGCCAAGCCGGGACAGGGGCCAATCAGCCCCAGCATTTT.

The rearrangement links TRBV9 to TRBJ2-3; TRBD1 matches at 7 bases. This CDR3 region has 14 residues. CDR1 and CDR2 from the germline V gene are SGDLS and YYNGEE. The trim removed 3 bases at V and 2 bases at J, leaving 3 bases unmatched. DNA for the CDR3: TGTGCCAGCAGCGATGGGACAGCCACAGATACGCAGTATTTT. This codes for CASSDGTATDTQYF. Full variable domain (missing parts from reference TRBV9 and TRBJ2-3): DSGVTQTPKHLITATGQRVTLRCSPRSGDLSVYWYQQSLDQGLQFLIQYYNGEERAKGNILERFSAQQFPDLHSELNLSSLELGDSALYFCASSDGTATDTQYFGPGTRLTVL.

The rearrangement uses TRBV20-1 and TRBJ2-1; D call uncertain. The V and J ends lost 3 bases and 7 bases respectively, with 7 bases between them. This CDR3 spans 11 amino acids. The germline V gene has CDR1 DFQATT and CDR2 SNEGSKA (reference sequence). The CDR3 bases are TGCAGTGCTAGTTATTTTAATGAGCAGTTCTTC. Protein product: CSASYFNEQFF.

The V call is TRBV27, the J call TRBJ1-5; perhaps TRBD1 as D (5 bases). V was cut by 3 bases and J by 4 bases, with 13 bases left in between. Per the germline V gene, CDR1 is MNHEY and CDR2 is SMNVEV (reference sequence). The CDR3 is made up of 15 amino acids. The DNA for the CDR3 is TGTGCCAGCAGTTTTTCGGGGGGTGGGAATCAGCCCCAGCATTTT. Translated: CASSFSGGGNQPQHF.

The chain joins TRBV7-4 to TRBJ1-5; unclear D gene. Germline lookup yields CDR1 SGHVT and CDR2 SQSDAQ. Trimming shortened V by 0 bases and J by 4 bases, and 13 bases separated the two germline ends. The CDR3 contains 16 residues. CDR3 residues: CASSLAPVFWNQPQHF. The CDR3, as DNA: TGTGCCAGCAGCTTAGCGCCGGTCTTCTGGAATCAGCCCCAGCATTTT.

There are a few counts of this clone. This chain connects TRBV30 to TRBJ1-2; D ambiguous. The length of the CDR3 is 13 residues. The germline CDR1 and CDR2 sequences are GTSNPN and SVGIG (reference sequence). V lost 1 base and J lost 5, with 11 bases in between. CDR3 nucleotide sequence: TGTGCCTGGAGTGATCAGGCTTCGTATGGCTACACCTTC. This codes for CAWSDQASYGYTF.

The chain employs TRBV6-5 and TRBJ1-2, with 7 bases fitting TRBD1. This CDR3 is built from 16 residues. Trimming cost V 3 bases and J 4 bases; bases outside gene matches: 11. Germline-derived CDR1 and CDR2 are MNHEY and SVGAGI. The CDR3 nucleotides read TGTGCCAGCAGTTATAAGGCGGGACAGCACGCCTATGGCTACACCTTC. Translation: CASSYKAGQHAYGYTF.

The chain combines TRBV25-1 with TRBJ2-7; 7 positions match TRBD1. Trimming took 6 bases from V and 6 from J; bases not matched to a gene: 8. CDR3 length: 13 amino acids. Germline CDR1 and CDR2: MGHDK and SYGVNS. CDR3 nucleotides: TGTGCCAGCAGGAACAGGGGTGAGGGCGAGCAGTACTTC. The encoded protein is CASRNRGEGEQYF.

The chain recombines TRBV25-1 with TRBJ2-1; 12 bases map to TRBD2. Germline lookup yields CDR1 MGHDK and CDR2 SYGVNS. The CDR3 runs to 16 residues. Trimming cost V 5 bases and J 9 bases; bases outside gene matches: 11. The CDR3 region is CASSRLAGAFIIEQFF. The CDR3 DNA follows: TGTGCCAGCAGTCGACTAGCGGGGGCCTTCATAATTGAGCAGTTCTTC.